The 13 T cell receptor beta chains below all came from one sample that was sequenced in a study of cytomegalovirus exposure and HLA in healthy donors. The PCR contained 60 Vbeta and 13 Jbeta primers. Profiling relied on immunoSEQ multiplex PCR, and the TCRdb table lists in-frame clones only, not all of them. The sample consists of tens of thousands of clones, roughly 70% of them appearing once. The sample was PBMCs. These receptors were obtained from a man aged 45-65 years in good health and CMV-seropositive.

This chain links TRBV4-2 with TRBJ2-5; 14 bases map to TRBD2. Germline CDR1 and CDR2: LGHNA and YNFKEQ. The CDR3 has 16 amino acids. V trimming: 4 bases; J trimming: 5 bases; junction bases outside the gene matches: 6. CDR3 sequence reads: CASSPGTSGSSETQYF. CDR3 nucleotide sequence: TGTGCCAGCAGCCCAGGGACTAGCGGGAGTTCGGAGACCCAGTACTTC.

This sequence joins TRBV7-2 and TRBJ2-7, with D perhaps matching TRBD2 (6 bases). Germline-derived CDR1 and CDR2 are SGHTA and FQGNSA. Trimming took off 5 bases at V and 3 bases at J, with 17 bases between the two ends. The CDR3 has 15 amino acids. This chain's CDR3 is CASSGLGPGSYEQYF. Here the CDR3 DNA reads TGTGCCAGCAGCGGACTCGGCCCCGGGAGCTACGAGCAGTACTTC. Supplemented by reference TRBV7-2 and TRBJ2-7, the full variable domain reads GAGVSQSPSNKVTEKGKDVELRCDPISGHTALYWYRQSLGQGLEFLIYFQGNSAPDKSGLPSDRFSAERTGGSVSTLTIQRTQQEDSAVYLCASSGLGPGSYEQYFGPGTRLTVT.

This clone was detected a few times. The chain carries TRBV6-1 and TRBJ2-4; 9 bases match TRBD1. This CDR3 has 12 residues. Germline CDR1 reads MNHNS; CDR2 reads SASEGT. The trim removed 3 bases at V and 15 bases at J, leaving 6 bases unmatched. The CDR3 DNA reads TGTGCCAGCAGTGAGACGACAGGGGGTCGGTACTTC. Translation: CASSETTGGRYF.

The rearrangement joins TRBV5-3 to TRBJ1-1; tentatively, D is TRBD1 (5 bases). TRBV5-3 has ORF status, its function being uncertain. This CDR3 contains 14 residues. Trimming shortened V by 0 bases and J by 4 bases, and 10 bases separated the two germline ends. The CDR3 DNA reads TGTGCCAGAAGCTTGGCAAGGAGGGGCACTGAAGCTTTCTTT. The encoded protein is CARSLARRGTEAFF.

The chain carries TRBV29-1 and TRBJ2-1; D may be TRBD2 (6 bases). V lost 6 bases to trimming and J lost 3 bases, with 18 bases between them. The CDR3 covers 15 residues. Looked up from germline, CDR1 is SQVTM and CDR2 is ANQGSEA. CDR3 nucleotide sequence: TGCAGCGTGGTAGCGCCGGGAGCGGTCTACAATGAGCAGTTCTTC. It is translated as CSVVAPGAVYNEQFF.

The gene calls are TRBV4-2 and TRBJ2-6; D is uncertain. The V gene's germline CDR1 is LGHNA and CDR2 YNFKEQ. Trimming took 2 bases from V and 0 from J, leaving 5 bases between them. The CDR3 runs to 15 residues. CDR3 nucleotides: TGTGCCAGCAGCCAATTCAGCTCTGGGGCCAACGTCCTGACTTTC. As protein: CASSQFSSGANVLTF.

The rearrangement uses TRBV5-4 and TRBJ1-5; possibly TRBD1 for D (6 bases). V lost 2 bases and J 2 bases, leaving 8 bases between the germline ends. Germline assignment: CDR1 SGHNT and CDR2 YYREEE (reference sequence). This CDR3 comprises 14 residues. CDR3 protein: CASSLGGGNQPQHF. As DNA, the CDR3 is TGTGCCAGCAGCTTAGGGGGTGGCAATCAGCCCCAGCATTTT.

V and J are TRBV4-3 and TRBJ2-7; the D is unclear. This CDR3 comprises 15 residues. CDR1 and CDR2 (germline): LGHNA, YSLEER. Trimming removed 0 bases from V and 2 bases from J, with 11 bases in between. Here the CDR3 DNA reads TGCGCCAGCAGCCAAGATGTTAATCCCGCCTACGAGCAGTACTTC. Translation gives CASSQDVNPAYEQYF.

This chain links TRBV15 with TRBJ2-2, with D maybe TRBD2 (6 bases). The CDR3 is made up of 16 amino acids. The V gene's germline CDR1 is LNHNV and CDR2 YYDKDF (reference sequence). Trimming shortened V by 4 bases and J by 0 bases, and 12 bases separated the two germline ends. The CDR3 loop reads CATSTRGASNTGELFF. The CDR3 DNA sequence: TGTGCCACCAGCACCCGCGGGGCCTCGAACACCGGGGAGCTGTTTTTT.

This sequence joins TRBV2 and TRBJ1-4; TRBD1 matches at 7 bases. The germline gives CDR1 SNHLY, CDR2 FYNNEI. After removal of 8 bases from V and 7 bases from J, the junction contained 10 bases not matched to a gene. The CDR3 consists of 14 residues. DNA of the CDR3: TGTGCCAGCCGAAGAGACAGGGAAGCTGAAAAACTGTTTTTT. Translation gives CASRRDREAEKLFF.

A few counts support this clone. The rearrangement uses TRBV5-6 and TRBJ1-1; 8 bases agree with TRBD1. The length of the CDR3 is 13 residues. The ends lost 0 bases at V and 8 bases at J; junction bases unmatched: 3. The germline gives CDR1 SGHDT, CDR2 YYEEEE. CDR3 protein: CASSLDRGREAFF. CDR3 bases: TGTGCCAGCAGCTTGGACAGGGGGAGGGAAGCTTTCTTT. Full variable domain (rest looked up from reference TRBV5-6 and TRBJ1-1): DAGVTQSPTHLIKTRGQQVTLRCSPKSGHDTVSWYQQALGQGPQFIFQYYEEEERQRGNFPDRFSGHQFPNYSSELNVNALLLGDSALYLCASSLDRGREAFFGQGTRLTVV.

J is TRBJ1-2 and V is TRBV16; 9 positions match TRBD1. This CDR3 has 15 residues. V gave up 1 base and J gave up 2 bases; unmatched junction bases: 2. CDR1 is KGHSY, CDR2 FQNENV, per germline. The CDR3 is CASSQWGQGNYGYTF. The DNA for the CDR3 is TGTGCCAGCAGCCAATGGGGACAGGGAAACTATGGCTACACCTTC. Variable domain in full (rest from reference TRBV16 and TRBJ1-2): GEEVAQTPKHLVRGEGQKAKLYCAPIKGHSYVFWYQQVLKNEFKFLISFQNENVFDETGMPKERFSAKCLPNSPCSLEIQATKLEDSAVYFCASSQWGQGNYGYTFGSGTRLTVV.

The V gene is TRBV18, the J gene TRBJ1-5; TRBD1 agrees at 7 bases. V shed 6 bases and J 3 bases; nucleotides not matched to a gene: 5. Germline V CDR1 and CDR2: KGHSH, LQKENI. The CDR3 contains 14 residues. For the CDR3, the DNA is TGTGCCAGCTCGCCGGGACAGAACAATCAGCCCCAGCATTTT. Amino acids: CASSPGQNNQPQHF.